The 11 T cell receptor beta chains presented below share a single source sample, sequenced in a study of cytomegalovirus exposure and HLA in healthy donors (dated by TCRdb to the late 2010s). The library was built by means of the immunoSEQ multiplex PCR assay. The multiplex PCR relied on a mix of 60 forward primers for TCR Vbeta segments and 13 reverse primers for TCR Jbeta segments. The table was pulled from immuneACCESS by TCRdb, which kept in-frame rearrangements only. Such tables lose some clones; where checked, under half of the loss comes from unresolved V genes, and the rest has no known cause. This sample holds approximately 100,000 clones; 86% were observed only once. Around a tenth of the sample is held by the ten biggest clonotypes. Sequences were obtained from PBMCs. The origin of the receptors is a man aged 25 to 40 in good health and CMV-seropositive.

The rearrangement links TRBV10-1 to TRBJ2-1; 12 nucleotides match TRBD2. Germline trimming cut 4 bases from V and 6 bases from J; bases unmatched to any gene: 1. The CDR3 covers 14 residues. Per the germline V gene, CDR1 is WNHNN and CDR2 is SYGVQD (reference sequence). The CDR3 reads CASSGTSGINEQFF. The CDR3 DNA sequence: TGCGCCAGCAGTGGGACTAGCGGGATCAATGAGCAGTTCTTC.

This clone was observed a single time. The chain carries TRBV28 and TRBJ1-4, with D possibly matching TRBD1 (5 bases). V lost 7 bases to trimming and J lost 0 bases, with 12 bases between them. In germline, CDR1 is MDHEN, CDR2 SYDVKM. This CDR3 spans 15 amino acids. The CDR3 sequence: CASNPGRTTNEKLFF. For the CDR3, the DNA is TGTGCCAGCAATCCAGGGAGGACAACTAATGAAAAACTGTTTTTT.

V and J are TRBV19 and TRBJ2-1; TRBD2 agrees at 9 bases. The CDR3 totals 14 residues. V was pared by 7 bases and J by 7 bases, with 8 bases of the junction left unmatched. In germline, CDR1 is LNHDA, CDR2 SQIVND (reference sequence). CDR3 amino acids: CASTPGTSLNEQFF. The CDR3 DNA reads as TGTGCCAGTACCCCCGGGACTAGCTTGAATGAGCAGTTCTTC.

V gene TRBV15 combines with J gene TRBJ2-2; D is perhaps TRBD2 (5 bases). Germline V gives CDR1 LNHNV, CDR2 YYDKDF (reference sequence). The CDR3 extends over 16 amino acids. V was cut by 3 bases and J by 0 bases, with 11 bases left in between. CDR3 region: CATSSQPAANTGELFF. The CDR3 region has the DNA TGTGCCACCAGCAGCCAACCAGCGGCGAACACCGGGGAGCTGTTTTTT.

The chain carries TRBV27 and TRBJ1-1; 9 bases fit TRBD1. Germline V CDR1 and CDR2: MNHEY, SMNVEV (reference sequence). The CDR3 extends over 13 amino acids. J gave up 11 bases and V 6 bases, and 10 bases lay outside the gene matches. CDR3 region: CASRPDRGGRAFF. CDR3 sequence (DNA): TGTGCCAGCAGACCGGACAGGGGAGGTCGGGCTTTCTTT.

J is TRBJ2-3 and V is TRBV28; the D gene is possibly TRBD2 (6 bases). With 5 bases removed from V and 0 bases from J, the gap between germline ends came to 18 bases. From germline, CDR1 is MDHEN and CDR2 SYDVKM. The CDR3 length is 17 residues. Here the CDR3 DNA reads TGTGCCAGCAGTCCGGGGACTTTACCCCTTAGCACAGATACGCAGTATTTT. Protein: CASSPGTLPLSTDTQYF.

The chain links TRBV5-1 to TRBJ2-2, with D perhaps matching TRBD1 (5 bases). CDR3 length: 15 amino acids. Germline V lookup: CDR1 SGHRS, CDR2 YFSETQ. Trimming stripped 0 bases from V and 5 bases from J, with 11 bases between. The CDR3 is CASSLADPGTGELFF. The CDR3, as DNA: TGCGCCAGCAGCTTGGCGGATCCAGGGACCGGGGAGCTGTTTTTT.

The chain is built from TRBV5-1 and TRBJ1-1; TRBD1 might be the D (5 bases). This CDR3 comprises 15 residues. Trimming stripped 3 bases from V and 4 bases from J, with 16 bases between. CDR1 and CDR2 (germline): SGHRS, YFSETQ. The CDR3 loop reads CASSSGGWAVTEAFF. For the CDR3, the DNA is TGCGCCAGCAGCTCCGGGGGGTGGGCGGTCACTGAAGCTTTCTTT.

The chain joins TRBV5-1 to TRBJ1-1; D is perhaps TRBD1 (5 bases). The germline CDR1 and CDR2 sequences are SGHRS and YFSETQ. CDR3 length: 15 amino acids. Trimming cost V 0 bases and J 4 bases, with 13 bases left between them. CDR3 residues: CASSLGARVGTEAFF. The CDR3 DNA sequence: TGCGCCAGCAGCTTGGGAGCCAGGGTTGGCACTGAAGCTTTCTTT. The full variable domain, completed using reference TRBV5-1 and TRBJ1-1, is KAGVTQTPRYLIKTRGQQVTLSCSPISGHRSVSWYQQTPGQGLQFLFEYFSETQRNKGNFPGRFSGRQFSNSRSEMNVSTLELGDSALYLCASSLGARVGTEAFFGQGTRLTVV.

As concerns this clone: This specimen includes other DNA sequences encoding the same CDR3. The chain links TRBV28 to TRBJ2-5; D gene uncertain. Between the trimmed V and J ends, which lost 5 bases and 2 bases, there was a span of 3 bases. This CDR3 is 11 amino acids long. Looked up from germline, CDR1 is MDHEN and CDR2 is SYDVKM. CDR3 amino acids: CASSLQETQYF. In DNA, the CDR3 is TGTGCCAGCAGTCTTCAAGAGACCCAGTACTTC.

This clone occurred once. V usage is TRBV5-1 and J usage is TRBJ2-1; no definite D call. V gave up 0 bases and J gave up 0 bases, with 7 bases separating them. The CDR3 runs 15 residues. Germline CDR1 SGHRS, CDR2 YFSETQ. The CDR3, as DNA: TGCGCCAGCAGCTTGGACAGTAGCTCCTACAATGAGCAGTTCTTC. Translated, it gives CASSLDSSSYNEQFF.